A single sample is the source of the 6 T cell receptor beta chains below, sequenced in a study of blood T cells in healthy people across ages. Combining a sample-barcoded 5' primer with a J-beta primer mix, a second PCR ran for roughly 6 to 12 cycles. TCRdb itself ran the 5' RACE reads through MiXCR, one entry per CDR3 protein. The data hold 1,300,000 or so distinct CDR3 sequences, with approximately 63% observed a single time. The sequencing input was blood. All receptors come from a man younger than 30 in good health.

J is TRBJ1-2 and V is TRBV5-1; tentatively, D is TRBD1 (6 bases). Trimming shortened V by 3 bases and J by 8 bases, and 17 bases separated the two germline ends. This CDR3 is built from 14 residues. From germline, CDR1 is SGHRS and CDR2 YFSETQ. In nucleotides, the CDR3 is TGCGCCAGCAGCTCGGAGGGGGGGAGTAGCGGCTACACCTTC. Its protein is CASSSEGGSSGYTF.

The genes are TRBV4-1 and TRBJ2-7, with D perhaps matching TRBD2 (5 bases). The germline CDR1 and CDR2 sequences are MGHRA and YSYEKL. The CDR3 sequence is 14 residues long. V lost 1 base, J lost 5 bases, and 12 bases lay in between. CDR3 DNA: TGCGCCAGCAGCCAAGTCCGAGGGCCCCACGAGCAGTACTTC. Translating gives CASSQVRGPHEQYF.

The sample holds one count of this clonotype. The chain combines TRBV7-9 with TRBJ2-1, with 7 bases aligning to TRBD2. The CDR3 length is 19 residues. Trimming cost V 8 bases and J 0 bases; bases outside gene matches: 19. Germline values: CDR1 SEHNR, CDR2 FQNEAQ (reference sequence). CDR3 region: CASGVIAGYQLSSYNEQFF. The DNA for the CDR3 is TGTGCCAGCGGGGTTATAGCGGGTTACCAACTCAGCTCCTACAATGAGCAGTTCTTC.

The chain has TRBV20-1 and TRBJ2-7; 10 nucleotides line up with TRBD1. V trimming: 6 bases; J trimming: 3 bases; junction bases outside the gene matches: 8. The CDR3 runs to 14 residues. Germline loops: CDR1 DFQATT, CDR2 SNEGSKA (reference sequence). The CDR3 spells CSATDRGRFYEQYF. CDR3 nucleotides: TGCAGTGCGACTGACAGGGGGCGTTTCTACGAGCAGTACTTC.

Of note for this clonotype: One end of the junction fails to match germline, which may point to a read error. This sequence joins TRBV6-5 and TRBJ1-5; D gene unclear. CDR3 length equals 15 residues. Germline CDR1 is MNHEY and CDR2 is SVGAGI. In DNA form, the CDR3 reads TGTGCCAGAAGTTACTATAACCGCGGCAATCAGCCCCAGCATTTT. It is translated as CARSYYNRGNQPQHF.

The V call is TRBV29-1, the J call TRBJ2-2; D call uncertain. This CDR3 is 12 amino acids long. V was clipped by 4 bases and J by 6 bases, with 9 bases between them. Germline CDR1 reads SQVTM; CDR2 reads ANQGSEA. The CDR3 DNA reads TGCAGCGTTGGCATGTTAGCCGGGGAGCTGTTTTTT. Translated, it gives CSVGMLAGELFF.